Listed below are T cell receptor beta chains from one sample, sequenced in a study of cytomegalovirus exposure and HLA in healthy donors. Produced via immunoSEQ multiplex PCR; TCRdb's table is partial and in-frame only. In the table there are more than 80,000 clones, about 96% of which are singletons. Sequencing was done on a sample of PBMCs. The source of these receptors is a woman between 18 and 29 years old in good health and CMV-seronegative. Both conserved end residues are part of each CDR3. The D gene is left open where the match is weak. Rows may omit the clone size; those that give it use once, few, many or a size class.

CDR3 protein	CDR3 DNA	clone size	V gene	D gene	CDR3 length	J gene
CASSEAREQPQHF	TGTGCCAGCAGTGAAGCAAGAGAACAGCCCCAGCATTTT	NA	TRBV6-1	NA	13	TRBJ1-5
CASSLGSGRVIEQFF	TGTGCCAGCAGCTTAGGTAGCGGGAGGGTTATTGAGCAGTTCTTC	NA	TRBV7-9	TRBD2	15	TRBJ2-1
CASSTETSYEQYF	TGTGCCAGTAGTACGGAGACTAGCTACGAGCAGTACTTC	few	TRBV19	NA	13	TRBJ2-7
CASIRQGNTEAFF	TGTGCCAGCATCCGACAGGGGAACACTGAAGCTTTCTTT	NA	TRBV6-5	TRBD1	13	TRBJ1-1
CASSPLEAGLLRKLFF	TGTGCCAGCAGTCCCTTGGAGGCGGGCCTCTTGCGAAAACTGTTTTTT	once	TRBV27	NA	16	TRBJ1-4
CASSSEQTGVHSGNTIYF	TGCGCCAGCAGCTCCGAACAGACAGGGGTTCACTCTGGAAACACCATATATTTT	NA	TRBV5-1	TRBD1	18	TRBJ1-3
CASLRFNEQFF	TGTGCCAGCCTCAGGTTCAATGAGCAGTTCTTC	once	TRBV28	NA	11	TRBJ2-1
CASSLDFTDTQYF	TGTGCCAGCAGCCTTGACTTCACAGATACGCAGTATTTT	NA	TRBV4-2	NA	13	TRBJ2-3
CASSSTGEDNPPAF	TGTGCCAGCAGCTCAACCGGAGAAGATAACCCCCCGGCCTTC	NA	TRBV7-2	NA	14	TRBJ1-2
CASRDRAYEQYF	TGTGCCAGCCGGGACAGAGCCTACGAGCAGTACTTC	NA	TRBV19	TRBD1	12	TRBJ2-7
CASSFSGKAGELFF	TGTGCCAGCAGTTTTAGCGGGAAGGCCGGGGAGCTGTTTTTT	NA	TRBV27	TRBD2	14	TRBJ2-2
CATSRDLGRNSGNTIYF	TGTGCCACCAGCAGAGATCTAGGCAGAAACTCTGGAAACACCATATATTTT	NA	TRBV15	NA	17	TRBJ1-3
CASSRTSGYNEQFF	TGTGCCAGCAGCCGGACTAGCGGATACAATGAGCAGTTCTTC	once	TRBV7-9	TRBD2	14	TRBJ2-1
CASSGPENTEAFF	TGTGCCAGCAGTGGTCCAGAGAACACTGAAGCTTTCTTT	NA	TRBV2	NA	13	TRBJ1-1
CASSLGPGQTTDTQYF	TGTGCCAGCAGTTTGGGACCGGGACAGACCACAGATACGCAGTATTTT	NA	TRBV27	TRBD1	16	TRBJ2-3
CASTRTGLGETQYF	TGTGCCAGCACACGGACAGGGTTGGGGGAGACCCAGTACTTC	NA	TRBV6-5	TRBD1	14	TRBJ2-5
CASYDRGEPGNEQFF	TGTGCCAGTTATGACAGGGGTGAACCCGGCAATGAGCAGTTCTTC	NA	TRBV19	TRBD1	15	TRBJ2-1
CASLDRQYSNQPQHF	TGTGCCAGCCTCGACAGGCAATATAGCAATCAGCCCCAGCATTTT	NA	TRBV6-1	NA	15	TRBJ1-5
CSAASGTGAWDTQYF	TGCAGCGCCGCTTCCGGGACTGGCGCCTGGGATACGCAGTATTTT	few	TRBV29-1	NA	15	TRBJ2-3
CASSDDRQGLGEKLFF	TGCGCCAGCAGCGACGACCGACAGGGCTTAGGTGAAAAACTGTTTTTT	NA	TRBV10-2	TRBD1	16	TRBJ1-4
CASSPLDTGETQYF	TGTGCCAGCTCACCACTAGATACCGGAGAGACCCAGTACTTC	NA	TRBV18	NA	14	TRBJ2-5
CASTPREAGEETQYF	TGTGCCAGCACCCCGAGAGAAGCGGGAGAAGAGACCCAGTACTTC	NA	TRBV6-6	TRBD2	15	TRBJ2-5
CASSSAVQAGVGNEQFF	TGCGCCAGCAGCTCTGCCGTACAAGCGGGAGTCGGCAATGAGCAGTTCTTC	once	TRBV5-1	TRBD2	17	TRBJ2-1
CASSPLFPGGIYGYTF	TGTGCCAGCAGCCCCTTGTTTCCAGGGGGCATCTATGGCTACACCTTC	NA	TRBV28	TRBD1	16	TRBJ1-2
CASSLEQGRRQPQHF	TGTGCCAGCAGTTTAGAACAGGGGAGGCGTCAGCCCCAGCATTTT	NA	TRBV27	TRBD1	15	TRBJ1-5
CASSQARLAGVGQYF	TGTGCCAGCAGCCAAGCTCGCCTAGCGGGAGTTGGGCAGTACTTC	NA	TRBV4-2	TRBD2	15	TRBJ2-7
CASSIRSPGRGGETQYF	TGTGCCAGTAGTATTCGCTCTCCCGGGAGAGGCGGTGAGACCCAGTACTTC	NA	TRBV19	NA	17	TRBJ2-5
CASSLAQGAPNEQFF	TGTGCCAGCAGCTTAGCACAGGGGGCTCCGAATGAGCAGTTCTTC	NA	TRBV11-3	TRBD1	15	TRBJ2-1
CASSPDSHNYGYTF	TGCGCCAGCAGCCCTGACAGCCATAACTATGGCTACACCTTC	NA	TRBV5-1	NA	14	TRBJ1-2
CASSQLRENYEQYF	TGCGCCAGCAGCCAATTGCGGGAGAACTACGAGCAGTACTTC	NA	TRBV4-1	TRBD2	14	TRBJ2-7
CASSANAGGRYTQYF	TGTGCCAGCAGCGCGAACGCGGGAGGGCGATATACGCAGTATTTT	NA	TRBV9	TRBD2	15	TRBJ2-3
CASSGDGSSYNEQFF	TGCGCCAGCAGTGGAGACGGGAGCTCCTACAATGAGCAGTTCTTC	NA	TRBV10-1	NA	15	TRBJ2-1
CASSLMAGLAGEDEQFF	TGTGCCAGCAGTTTAATGGCCGGACTAGCGGGAGAGGATGAGCAGTTCTTC	NA	TRBV27	TRBD2	17	TRBJ2-1
CASSMDSLYGYTF	TGTGCCAGTAGTATGGACAGCCTCTATGGCTACACCTTC	NA	TRBV19	NA	13	TRBJ1-2
CAISGPIAGGSYNEQFF	TGTGCCATCAGTGGGCCCATAGCGGGAGGCTCCTACAATGAGCAGTTCTTC	NA	TRBV10-3	TRBD2	17	TRBJ2-1
CASSLPQYMNTEAFF	TGTGCCAGCTCACTACCCCAGTACATGAACACTGAAGCTTTCTTT	NA	TRBV18	NA	15	TRBJ1-1
CASSPQDTEAFF	TGTGCCAGCAGCCCGCAGGACACTGAAGCTTTCTTT	NA	TRBV13	NA	12	TRBJ1-1
CASSDRPGGTDTQYF	TGTGCCAGCAGTGACAGACCCGGGGGCACAGATACGCAGTATTTT	once	TRBV6-4	NA	15	TRBJ2-3
CASSSPQAPDTQYF	TGTGCCAGCAGCTCCCCCCAGGCTCCAGATACGCAGTATTTT	NA	TRBV11-3	NA	14	TRBJ2-3
CASSPTANIYEQYF	TGTGCCAGTAGTCCGACAGCGAATATCTACGAGCAGTACTTC	NA	TRBV19	NA	14	TRBJ2-7
CASSSDPGIYNEQFF	TGTGCCAGCAGCTCGGACCCGGGGATATACAATGAGCAGTTCTTC	NA	TRBV5-4	NA	15	TRBJ2-1
CASRITPTNEKLFF	TGTGCCAGCAGGATCACTCCAACTAATGAAAAACTGTTTTTT	NA	TRBV7-6	NA	14	TRBJ1-4
CASSQVGGQGAYEQYF	TGCGCCAGCAGCCAAGTCGGGGGACAGGGGGCTTACGAGCAGTACTTC	NA	TRBV4-1	TRBD1	16	TRBJ2-7
CASSYRRELDMNTEAFF	TGTGCCAGCAGTTATCGGAGGGAGCTTGATATGAACACTGAAGCTTTCTTT	NA	TRBV6-9	NA	17	TRBJ1-1
CASSLRERGLHPGEQFF	TGTGCCAGCAGCTTACGGGAGCGGGGACTCCACCCAGGTGAGCAGTTCTTC	NA	TRBV11-2	TRBD2	17	TRBJ2-1
CASSLGISGTYNEQFF	TGCGCCAGCAGCTTGGGTATTAGCGGGACCTACAATGAGCAGTTCTTC	NA	TRBV5-1	TRBD2	16	TRBJ2-1
CAWREGGTLTNYGYTF	TGTGCCTGGAGGGAGGGAGGAACACTAACTAACTATGGCTACACCTTC	NA	TRBV30	NA	16	TRBJ1-2
CASSSPLGQEVNTEAFF	TGTGCCAGCAGCTCCCCCTTGGGACAGGAAGTGAACACTGAAGCTTTCTTT	NA	TRBV5-4	TRBD1	17	TRBJ1-1
CASSQAGGTIYEQYF	TGCGCCAGCAGCCAAGCAGGGGGAACGATCTACGAGCAGTACTTC	many	TRBV4-1	TRBD1	15	TRBJ2-7